This T cell receptor (beta chain) was captured in a study of siplizumab effects on memory and regulatory T cells. This clone showed up just once. What it binds is not known. Assays covered 95,000 to 100,000 TCR templates per sample. TCRdb's table, derived via immunoSEQ multiplex PCR, lists solely in-frame clones and lacks some. The sample has about 120,000 clones; around 95% are singletons. The V gene's germline CDR1 is SGHRS and CDR2 YFSETQ. The CDR3 loop spans 13 amino acids. The V gene lost 0 bases and the J gene lost 8 bases, with 8 bases spanning the gap. Study-wide results and limits: Naive T cells appeared more varied than memory cells and looked like key alloresponse contributors. For mappable alloreactive CD4+ clones, the mean Treg-derived fraction was 68.8% with siplizumab and 26.9% in controls.

Sequencing was done on a sample of non-Treg CD4+ T cells sorted from blood. The chain has TRBV5-1 and TRBJ2-2; tentative D call: TRBD2 (5 bases). This clonotype was sampled from a human donor in good health. In DNA, the CDR3 is TGCGCCAGCAGCTTGGTACTAGGAGGGGAGCTGTTTTTT. This translates into CASSLVLGGELFF.